This TCR beta chain was identified in a study of beta chain features in type 1 diabetes. It was one heparinised blood draw, averaging around 120 mL, that each donor gave. Germline V gene data show CDR1 as LNHDA and CDR2 as SQIVND (reference sequence). The CDR3 runs 13 residues. Trimming left V 4 bases short and J 1 base short, with 6 bases between. Sequencing targeted expressed TCRB transcripts, as all isolated RNA had been reverse transcribed. Produced via immunoSEQ multiplex PCR; TCRdb's table is partial and in-frame only. The sample consists of under 300,000 clones, around a quarter of them appearing once.

The specimen sequenced was central memory CD4+ T cells from blood. This receptor was obtained from a man aged 25-40 years in good health. The genes are TRBV19 and TRBJ2-3, with D unresolved. The CDR3 reads CASSRAGTDTQYF. CDR3 coding DNA: TGTGCCAGTAGTAGGGCTGGCACAGATACGCAGTATTTT.